This T cell receptor (beta chain) was sequenced in a study of response to subunit inactivated influenza vaccine. Study-wide findings and caveats: Every seasonal influenza vaccination brings in few new T cells, the authors suggested.

Ten or more counts support this clonotype. Its matching antigen is unknown. Trimming removed 4 bases at V and 1 base at J, with 12 bases between. Germline CDR1 SGHKS, CDR2 YYEKEE (reference sequence). The CDR3 is 15 residues long. MiXCR was run by TCRdb on the RT-PCR reads, yielding one entry per CDR3 protein. The table has roughly 760,000 distinct CDR3 sequences, 20% to 25% seen once; the top ten hold roughly 10%. This TCR came from a man aged 45-65 years who received an inactivated influenza vaccine. The material was PBMCs from blood, obtained less than 6 days after vaccination. This chain connects TRBV5-5 to TRBJ2-1; no definite D call. The CDR3 DNA sequence: TGTGCCAGCAGCCCCAGTTGGGGATCCTACAATGAGCAGTTCTTC. It is translated as CASSPSWGSYNEQFF.